A single T cell receptor beta chain is shown here with its context. The antigen remains undetermined. This sample is part of a study of cytomegalovirus exposure and HLA in healthy donors. Study-level background: About 80 million unique TCRs from HLA-typed donors were held in an early data release. Whole-study findings and limits: TCR beta sequences reportedly predicted most subjects' HLA-A and HLA-B alleles accurately. TCR beta V segments were, for the most part, productive about 87% or about 30% of the time in an earlier analysis.

With 60 Vbeta and 13 Jbeta primers, the PCR was carried out. Original analysis: Some 11 million of the 75 million to 95 million unique TCR beta chains counted in a later analysis were shared. This table comes from immunoSEQ multiplex PCR, and its TCRdb copy is limited to in-frame clones, with some not included. V and J calls and clone size come straight from that table; D and trimming were deduced from the DNA. The sample has over 75,000 clones, over 60% seen once; the top ten hold 6%. V lost 4 bases, J lost 4 bases, and 13 bases lay in between. The CDR3 contains 14 residues. From germline, CDR1 is SGHDT and CDR2 YYEEEE.

This chain uses TRBV5-6 with TRBJ2-3, with a possible D match to TRBD2 (6 bases). The receptor's source is a female donor in good health and CMV-seronegative. Material for sequencing was PBMCs. As DNA, the CDR3 is TGTGCCAGCAGCGCCGGACTAAGTTCAGATACGCAGTATTTT. Translating gives CASSAGLSSDTQYF.